One and the same sample provided the 23 T cell receptor beta chains below, sequenced in a study of monozygotic twins with inflammatory bowel disease. For each CDR3 protein, TCRdb gives one entry from its re-call of the 5' RACE reads, without DNA. This sample contains 200,000 to 250,000 distinct CDR3 sequences. Specimen: blood. The receptors originated from a human donor with ulcerative colitis or Crohn's disease, or a healthy co-twin of an affected twin (not recorded which).

The chain is built from TRBV5-1 and TRBJ1-1; the TCRdb D gene call, TRBD1, has no DNA to confirm it. Germline V CDR1 and CDR2: SGHRS, YFSETQ. This CDR3 is built from 16 residues. The CDR3 protein is CASSFTPGGRGTEAFF.

The chain uses TRBV7-2 and TRBJ1-2; TCRdb gives TRBD1 as the D gene, but with no DNA this cannot be confirmed. CDR1 SGHTA and CDR2 FQGNSA come from the germline V gene. The length of the CDR3 is 15 residues. The CDR3 loop is CASSLGPDRGVGYTF.

The rearrangement uses TRBV29-1 and TRBJ1-1; the TCRdb call, TRBD1, lacks DNA for checking. The CDR3 is 11 amino acids. The germline CDR1 and CDR2 sequences are SQVTM and ANQGSEA. Here the CDR3 reads CSVGTGPEAFF.

V usage is TRBV27 and J usage is TRBJ2-5; TCRdb names TRBD1, which stays unverified in the absence of DNA. This CDR3 is 13 amino acids long. Germline values: CDR1 MNHEY, CDR2 SMNVEV (reference sequence). CDR3 in amino acids: CASSSGWYETQYF.

The rearrangement uses TRBV11-3 and TRBJ1-1; TCRdb proposes TRBD1, but this gene call is untestable without DNA. The CDR3 spans 15 residues. CDR1 is SGHNT and CDR2 is YENEEA in the germline V gene. CDR3 loop: CASSDGQGKNTEAFF.

The chain uses TRBV3-1 and TRBJ1-5. The CDR3 is 15 residues long. From germline, CDR1 is LGHDT and CDR2 YNNKEL (reference sequence). CDR3: CASSQEGYSNQPQHF.

The J gene is TRBJ2-1, the V gene TRBV3-1. The CDR3 extends over 16 amino acids. Germline V gene sequence: CDR1 LGHDT, CDR2 YNNKEL (reference sequence). CDR3 in amino acids: CASSQDLGENYNEQFF.

The rearrangement uses TRBV20-1 and TRBJ2-1; TCRdb's D gene call, TRBD1, goes unchecked for lack of DNA. The CDR3 covers 16 residues. Germline V gene data show CDR1 as DFQATT and CDR2 as SNEGSKA (reference sequence). CDR3 sequence reads: CSARDLADNSYNEQFF.

The chain combines TRBV12-3 or TRBV12-4 with TRBJ2-5; with no DNA, the TCRdb D assignment of TRBD1 cannot be verified. The CDR3 is 14 residues long. Here the CDR3 reads CASSRDRGSETQYF.

The chain recombines TRBV7-2 with TRBJ2-7; TCRdb's assignment of TRBD2 cannot be checked, as there is no DNA. Germline CDR1 reads SGHTA; CDR2 reads FQGNSA. This CDR3 has 14 residues. This chain's CDR3 is CASSDGSYSYEQYF.

The chain employs TRBV2 and TRBJ1-1; checking the TCRdb D call of TRBD1 is not possible without DNA. The germline V gene encodes CDR1 SNHLY and CDR2 FYNNEI. The CDR3 extends over 15 amino acids. CDR3 protein: CASMGFDRLNTEAFF.

This chain connects TRBV29-1 to TRBJ2-7; there is no DNA to check the TCRdb D call of TRBD1. This CDR3 is built from 16 residues. Germline V gene sequence: CDR1 SQVTM, CDR2 ANQGSEA. The CDR3 reads CSVLAYKLGGSYEQYF.

The V gene is TRBV12-3 or TRBV12-4, the J gene TRBJ1-2. The CDR3 sequence is 14 residues long. The CDR3 sequence: CASSLSAAGPYYTF.

This chain joins TRBV3-1 and TRBJ2-3; TCRdb reports TRBD1, a call that lacks DNA to check it against. The CDR3 spans 13 residues. Germline lookup yields CDR1 LGHDT and CDR2 YNNKEL (reference sequence). The CDR3 is CAAGAGPLDTQYF.

The chain joins TRBV6-5 to TRBJ1-1; TCRdb outputs TRBD1, but without DNA this stays unchecked. This CDR3 is built from 15 residues. Looked up from germline, CDR1 is MNHEY and CDR2 is SVGAGI. The CDR3 here is CASSYQARERPEAFF.

V usage is TRBV27 and J usage is TRBJ2-7; TCRdb's D gene call, TRBD2, goes unchecked for lack of DNA. The CDR3 has 18 residues. Germline assignment: CDR1 MNHEY and CDR2 SMNVEV (reference sequence). CDR3 residues: CASSLRFPREGATYEQYF.

The chain couples TRBV12-3 or TRBV12-4 to TRBJ2-1; checking the TCRdb D call of TRBD1 is not possible without DNA. There are 11 residues in the CDR3. CDR3 region: CASTRGNEQFF.

The chain uses TRBV21-1 and TRBJ1-5; no DNA is available, so the TRBD1 call from TCRdb remains unchecked. TRBV21-1 is assigned pseudogene status. The CDR3 is 14 amino acids. The CDR3 is CASTRGTGGQPQHF.

This chain joins TRBV5-1 and TRBJ1-1; the D call of TRBD1 rests on TCRdb alone, since no DNA is present to check it. Germline-derived CDR1 and CDR2 are SGHRS and YFSETQ. This CDR3 is 17 amino acids long. The CDR3 reads CASSLDTGIGENTEAFF.

V and J are TRBV5-1 and TRBJ2-2; TCRdb proposes TRBD1, but this gene call is untestable without DNA. Germline CDR1 SGHRS, CDR2 YFSETQ. The CDR3 runs 17 residues. The CDR3 region is CASSLVRLGLGTGELFF.

This rearrangement joins TRBV7-6 to TRBJ2-2; absent DNA, TCRdb's TRBD1 call cannot be checked. Germline V gene lookup returns CDR1 SGHVS and CDR2 FNYEAQ. This CDR3 is 15 amino acids long. The CDR3 spells CASSLAGGHTGELFF. The full variable domain, in which reference TRBV7-6 and TRBJ2-2 provide the parts outside the CDR3, is GAGVSQSPRYKVTKRGQDVALRCDPISGHVSLYWYRQALGQGPEFLTYFNYEAQQDKSGLPNDRFSAERPEGSISTLTIQRTEQRDSAMYRCASSLAGGHTGELFFGEGSRLTVL.

The chain is built from TRBV5-1 and TRBJ1-4; TCRdb reports TRBD1, a call that lacks DNA to check it against. This CDR3 contains 13 residues. The germline V gene encodes CDR1 SGHRS and CDR2 YFSETQ. The CDR3 is CASSRQDNEKLFF.

This rearrangement joins TRBV6-1 to TRBJ1-1. Germline CDR1 MNHNS, CDR2 SASEGT. The CDR3 spans 11 residues. The CDR3 sequence: CASKGNTEAFF.